This T cell receptor (beta chain) was observed in a study of shared clonotypes between healthy human individuals (TCRdb year 2020). For the wider study: A few men and a couple of women, aged 18 to 49 years, made up the cohort. For each donor, CD4 naive and CD4 memory were each run on three plates, CD8 naive on two plates, and CD8 memory on one plate. Blood TCR repertoires of roughly five healthy adults were deeply sequenced to estimate repertoire size and the extent of clonotype sharing between individuals. Different laboratories and diverse techniques were used to prepare libraries and sequence TCR repertoires, to increase sequencing depth and limit assay-specific biases. Each donor's leukapheresis produced roughly between roughly 0.94 and 9.5 billion PBMCs.

The germline V gene sets CDR1 to SGHAT and CDR2 to FQNNGV. V loses 6 bases of germline sequence and J loses 0 bases, and the interval between the two ends is 16 bases. From its cysteine to its phenylalanine, the CDR3 spans 16 amino acids. CDR3 DNA is the only sequence kept; it has 48 bases, read in frame from the first base. Notes on this clone: There is no known antigen for this receptor. The record has no base qualities; no much larger clone is one base away.

CD8 naive samples consisted of CD45RO-negative cells that were positively selected for CCR7, yielding a CD45RA+CCR7+ population without TemRA cells. The donors were healthy, HIV-negative adults with no recently reported acute infections or vaccinations. Every donor was a Caucasian adult living in Nashville, Tennessee, USA. Blood was collected by leukapheresis, and PBMCs were isolated by Ficoll-Histopaque density gradient centrifugation and then cryopreserved in liquid nitrogen vapor phase. Analytical flow cytometry was used to check the purity and quantity of each magnetically sorted T cell population. Each sorted fraction had its genomic DNA isolated and then quantified by UV absorbance on a Nanodrop 2000c. Broader findings and caveats from the paper: Compared with non-shared clonotypes, clonotypes shared by all four sorted-subset donors had higher generation probabilities. Only blood was sampled, and tissue TCR repertoires likely differ from those in blood. Based on pairwise subsampling, the degree of clonotype sharing among donors was expected to be affected by sequencing depth. Rarefaction of sorted-subset datasets indicated incomplete sequencing despite the large sequencing depth. The genetic and exposure-history diversity represented was limited by the small number of donors. Naive subsets generally had larger estimated clonotype richness than memory subsets did. Across a handful of donors, roughly 5% of naive CD4, 3% to 3.5% of naive CD8, about 2% of memory CD4, and approximately 0.4% of memory CD8 clonotypes were shared.

TCR CDR3 regions were amplified from genomic DNA by multiplex PCR using the deep immunoSEQ assay. For each cell subset, the extracted genomic DNA was distributed evenly across all wells of several immunoSEQ 96-well plates, and each plate served as one replicate. Each replicate PCR for sorted subsets received about 220 ng genomic DNA, equal to tens of thousands of T cell genomes. Purified libraries were measured with a Qubit 3.0 fluorometer, size-checked on a Bioanalyzer 2100, and measured again with the KAPA Library Quantification kit. Every immunoSEQ 96-well plate was sequenced on a separate single-read 150-cycle Illumina NextSeq 550 flow cell. In the original analysis: The immunoSEQ output contained only junctional sequences without quality scores, so filtering could not match that applied to full-length reads. Sequences were annotated with PyIR, a Python wrapper for IgBLAST v1.9, using IMGT germline references to assign V/J genes and CDR3. Reads were removed for weak V/J assignments (E-value above 1e-6), missing CDR3, stop codons, out-of-frame junctions, or ambiguous translated residues. V3J clonotypes were defined by identical inferred V gene, J gene, and CDR3 amino acid sequence. To compute the percentage overlap between repertoires, the number of shared unique clonotypes was divided by the size of the smaller repertoire. Repertoire richness was assessed with RTK rarefaction, the Chao1 estimator, and Recon v2.1 estimates of unobserved clonotypes. OLGA was used to compute generation probabilities for all TCRbeta clonotypes that the gDNA method yielded from a handful of donors. Entries here come from immuneACCESS through TCRdb and include only in-frame sequences with V and J called. Some clones fail to appear in such tables; in the studies checked, an unresolved V gene covers under half of the shortfall, and the cause of the remainder is unknown. V, J and clone size were drawn from that table, and D and trimming were deduced from the DNA. This sample has about 700,000 clones in its table, and roughly nine tenths of those were observed once. 24% of the sample is taken by the ten largest.

The chain is assembled from TRBV11-2 and TRBJ2-3; a confident D gene designation cannot be given. The receptor was derived from a man aged 30 to 45 in good health. Sequenced input: naive CD8+ T cells sorted from blood. The cell subset or site label corresponds to: CD45RA+CCR7+. The CDR3 reads CASRPYGTPSTDTQYF. The DNA sequence follows: TGTGCCAGCAGACCCTACGGAACCCCTAGCACAGATACGCAGTATTTT.